A single sample is the source of the 30 T cell receptor beta chains below, sequenced in a study of cytomegalovirus exposure and HLA in healthy donors. The PCR used 60 Vbeta and 13 Jbeta primers. The method was immunoSEQ multiplex PCR; TCRdb's version includes in-frame clones alone and lacks a portion of them. The repertoire consists of about 210,000 clones, with 78% occurring once and the leading ten covering less than 15%. The sequencing input was PBMCs. Receptors originate from a woman aged 25 to 45 in good health and CMV-seropositive.

A few counts support this clone. This chain uses TRBV27 with TRBJ2-3; 8 nucleotides agree with TRBD2. V lost 2 bases to trimming and J lost 3 bases; unmatched junction nucleotides: 10. Germline V gene lookup returns CDR1 MNHEY and CDR2 SMNVEV (reference sequence). This CDR3 has 17 residues. The CDR3 loop reads CASSLHVGRAQTDTQYF. Here the CDR3 DNA reads TGTGCCAGCAGTTTACATGTCGGGAGGGCCCAAACAGATACGCAGTATTTT.

The rearrangement joins TRBV5-6 to TRBJ1-2; no firm D call. Germline V gives CDR1 SGHDT, CDR2 YYEEEE. The CDR3 extends over 13 amino acids. The germline V and J ends were trimmed by 7 bases and 4 bases, with 14 bases remaining between them. The CDR3 DNA reads TGTGCCAGCTCCTCCCCTGCAGGCTATGGCTACACCTTC. It specifies CASSSPAGYGYTF.

For this clone: The junction shows a germline mismatch at one end, possibly a read error. CDR3 coding DNA: TGTGCCAGCAGCTTAACTGATGAAAAACTGTTTTTT. It encodes CASSLTDEKLFF. This sequence joins TRBV5-6 and TRBJ1-4; D remains ambiguous. Germline CDR1 reads SGHDT; CDR2 reads YYEEEE. This CDR3 spans 12 amino acids.

This clone appeared once. Mismatch with germline at one junction end may stem from a read error. This rearrangement joins TRBV7-7 to TRBJ2-1; possible D gene TRBD1, 6 bases. There are 15 residues in the CDR3. The germline V gene encodes CDR1 SSHAT and CDR2 FNYEAQ (reference sequence). DNA of the CDR3: TGTGCTAGCAGCCCCATGCAGGGGCCTGGCTATGAGCAGTTCTTC. This gives the protein CASSPMQGPGYEQFF. The entire variable domain, with the rest obtained from reference TRBV7-7 and TRBJ2-1, is as follows: GAGVSQSPRYKVTKRGQDVTLRCDPISSHATLYWYQQALGQGPEFLTYFNYEAQPDKSGLPSDRFSAERPEGSISTLTIQRTEQRDSAMYRCASSPMQGPGYEQFFGPGTRLTVL.

V usage is TRBV4-3 and J usage is TRBJ2-6; D call uncertain. This CDR3 has 16 amino acids. Germline assignment: CDR1 LGHNA and CDR2 YSLEER. V lost 0 bases, J lost 3 bases, and 9 bases lay in between. The CDR3 here is CASSQDLHVGANVLTF. The CDR3 DNA is TGCGCCAGCAGCCAAGACTTACATGTTGGGGCCAACGTCCTGACTTTC.

V gene TRBV10-1 combines with J gene TRBJ1-4; the D is unclear. The CDR3 is 13 amino acids. Germline V gives CDR1 WNHNN, CDR2 SYGVQD (reference sequence). Deletions cut 0 bases from V and 8 bases from J, with 7 bases between. The CDR3 region is CASSESNGEKLFF. CDR3 DNA sequence: TGCGCCAGCAGTGAGTCGAATGGCGAAAAACTGTTTTTT.

The table lists this clone with a few counts. The gene calls are TRBV5-1 and TRBJ2-5; unclear D gene. Trimming cost V 1 base and J 5 bases, with 12 bases left between them. CDR1 and CDR2 from the germline V gene are SGHRS and YFSETQ. This CDR3 is built from 14 residues. The DNA for the CDR3 is TGCGCCAGCAGCTTGTCGGTGACACCCGAGACCCAGTACTTC. It is translated as CASSLSVTPETQYF.

CDR3 nucleotide sequence: TGTGCCAGCACAATCGGGGGGGCGGGGACCTACGAGCAGTACTTC. It codes for CASTIGGAGTYEQYF. The chain combines TRBV11-2 with TRBJ2-7; TRBD2 matches at 8 bases. The J segment lost 2 bases and the V segment lost 7 bases, leaving 10 bases of the junction unmatched. The CDR3 extends over 15 amino acids. The germline V gene encodes CDR1 SGHAT and CDR2 FQNNGV.

The CDR3, as DNA: TGTGCCAGCAGCGGGACCGGGGAGCTGTTTTTT. Encoded protein: CASSGTGELFF. The chain employs TRBV28 and TRBJ2-2; D not certain. The CDR3 sequence is 11 residues long. Per germline, CDR1 MDHEN and CDR2 SYDVKM. Trimming removed 6 bases from V and 5 bases from J, with 4 bases in between.

V is TRBV2 and J is TRBJ2-4; 8 bases match TRBD1. Germline V lookup: CDR1 SNHLY, CDR2 FYNNEI. The V gene end was trimmed by 6 bases and the J gene end by 7 bases; junction bases not matched to a gene: 5. This CDR3 spans 13 amino acids. The CDR3 sequence is CASRLDRENIQYF. Written as DNA, the CDR3 is TGTGCCAGCAGGCTGGACAGGGAGAACATTCAGTACTTC.

The chain is built from TRBV7-9 and TRBJ2-3; the D gene is possibly TRBD2 (6 bases). The CDR3 contains 14 residues. Trimming shortened V by 3 bases and J by 4 bases, and 11 bases separated the two germline ends. Germline-derived CDR1 and CDR2 are SEHNR and FQNEAQ (reference sequence). Here the CDR3 reads CASSFQGGADTQYF. CDR3 nucleotide sequence: TGTGCCAGCAGCTTCCAGGGCGGGGCAGATACGCAGTATTTT. Complete variable domain (other parts from reference TRBV7-9 and TRBJ2-3): DTGVSQNPRHKITKRGQNVTFRCDPISEHNRLYWYRQTLGQGPEFLTYFQNEAQLEKSRLLSDRFSAERPKGSFSTLEIQRTEQGDSAMYLCASSFQGGADTQYFGPGTRLTVL.

The chain carries TRBV30 and TRBJ1-2; the D is unclear. Looked up from germline, CDR1 is GTSNPN and CDR2 is SVGIG (reference sequence). The CDR3 spans 11 residues. V lost 1 base and J 4 bases, leaving 4 bases between the germline ends. Here the CDR3 reads CAWSGVYGYTF. In DNA form, the CDR3 reads TGTGCCTGGAGTGGAGTCTATGGCTACACCTTC.

This clone was picked up a small number of times. The gene calls are TRBV5-4 and TRBJ1-5, with D possibly TRBD1 on 6 matching bases. Trimming left V 2 bases short and J 5 bases short, with 14 bases between. CDR1 and CDR2 (germline): SGHNT, YYREEE (reference sequence). The CDR3 runs to 15 residues. CDR3 amino acids: CASSLGGGVDQPQHF. The CDR3 coding sequence is TGTGCCAGCAGCTTAGGGGGAGGGGTGGATCAGCCCCAGCATTTT.

The V and J genes are TRBV27 and TRBJ2-2; 10 bases are a match to TRBD2. The V gene's germline CDR1 is MNHEY and CDR2 SMNVEV (reference sequence). This CDR3 has 17 residues. The trim removed 7 bases at V and 5 bases at J, leaving 13 bases unmatched. The CDR3 loop reads CASNDLPGLAATGELFF. CDR3 nucleotides: TGTGCCAGCAATGACCTCCCCGGACTAGCGGCAACCGGGGAGCTGTTTTTT.

This chain joins TRBV2 and TRBJ2-7; 10 bases align to TRBD2. Germline values: CDR1 SNHLY, CDR2 FYNNEI. The CDR3 consists of 15 residues. Trimming at V came to 2 bases and at J to 4 bases, leaving 5 bases not matched to a gene. CDR3 in DNA: TGTGCCAGCAGTGAACTAGCGGGGGTGATATACGAGCAGTACTTC. Translating gives CASSELAGVIYEQYF.

This chain joins TRBV7-8 and TRBJ2-5, with 13 bases matching TRBD2. V dropped 1 base and J dropped 5; count of bases not matched to a gene: 7. The CDR3 spans 17 residues. CDR1 is SGHVS and CDR2 is FQNEAQ in the germline V gene. DNA of the CDR3: TGTGCCAGCAGCTTAGTGGGGGGACTAGCGGGGCGGGAGACCCAGTACTTC. Residues: CASSLVGGLAGRETQYF. The entire variable domain, with the rest obtained from reference TRBV7-8 and TRBJ2-5, is as follows: GAGVSQSPRYKVAKRGQDVALRCDPISGHVSLFWYQQALGQGPEFLTYFQNEAQLDKSGLPSDRFFAERPEGSVSTLKIQRTQQEDSAVYLCASSLVGGLAGRETQYFGPGTRLLVL.

The chain employs TRBV10-3 and TRBJ2-1; D might be TRBD1 (6 bases). Between the trimmed V and J ends, which lost 10 bases and 0 bases, there was a span of 22 bases. Germline lookup yields CDR1 ENHRY and CDR2 SYGVKD. The CDR3 has 17 amino acids. DNA for the CDR3: TGTGCCACCTCTATGACAGGACCCCAGAGCTCCTACAATGAGCAGTTCTTC. Its translation: CATSMTGPQSSYNEQFF.

This sequence joins TRBV6-5 and TRBJ2-1, with 9 bases identical to TRBD2. The V segment lost 7 bases and the J segment 8 bases; nucleotides outside the gene matches: 9. Germline values: CDR1 MNHEY, CDR2 SVGAGI. There are 14 residues in the CDR3. This CDR3 is CASTPRAGGYEQFF. The CDR3 bases are TGTGCCAGCACTCCGAGGGCGGGAGGGTATGAGCAGTTCTTC.

The chain recombines TRBV11-2 with TRBJ2-2; TRBD1 agrees at 8 bases. CDR1 and CDR2 (germline): SGHAT, FQNNGV. Germline trimming cut 6 bases from V and 3 bases from J; bases unmatched to any gene: 3. CDR3 length: 14 residues. This CDR3 reads CASRYRGYTGELFF. In DNA, the CDR3 is TGTGCCAGCAGATACAGGGGGTACACCGGGGAGCTGTTTTTT.

This chain joins TRBV11-2 and TRBJ2-1, with 11 positions matching TRBD2. The trim removed 1 base at V and 9 bases at J, leaving 8 bases unmatched. Germline V lookup: CDR1 SGHAT, CDR2 FQNNGV. The CDR3 runs to 16 residues. The CDR3 spells CASSLGVAGGRGEQFF. The CDR3 DNA follows: TGTGCCAGCAGCTTAGGGGTAGCGGGGGGGCGCGGTGAGCAGTTCTTC.

J is TRBJ2-7 and V is TRBV6-1; tentative D call: TRBD1 (5 bases). V was shortened by 10 bases and J by 0 bases, with 13 bases between the two germline ends. Germline CDR1 and CDR2: MNHNS and SASEGT. The length of the CDR3 is 13 residues. CDR3 coding DNA: TGTGCCACTCACGACAGCTACTCCTACGAGCAGTACTTC. Translated, it gives CATHDSYSYEQYF.

This clone was detected once. The chain is built from TRBV6-5 and TRBJ1-5; D is unclear. Germline assignment: CDR1 MNHEY and CDR2 SVGAGI. CDR3 length: 12 residues. The V and J ends lost 8 bases and 4 bases respectively, with 9 bases between them. Here the CDR3 reads CASGPDNQPQHF. DNA of the CDR3: TGTGCCAGCGGGCCGGATAATCAGCCCCAGCATTTT.

The chain joins TRBV10-3 to TRBJ2-5, with 14 nucleotides matching TRBD2. Germline values: CDR1 ENHRY, CDR2 SYGVKD. This CDR3 is built from 17 residues. The V gene end was trimmed by 2 bases and the J gene end by 5 bases; junction bases not matched to a gene: 7. CDR3 bases: TGTGCCATCAGTGAGCCGGGACTAGCGGGAGAGAGGGAGACCCAGTACTTC. It is translated as CAISEPGLAGERETQYF.

V is TRBV27 and J is TRBJ2-1; possibly TRBD1 for D (5 bases). V gave up 7 bases and J gave up 0 bases, with 13 bases separating them. The CDR3 has 15 amino acids. The germline V gene encodes CDR1 MNHEY and CDR2 SMNVEV (reference sequence). CDR3 DNA: TGTGCCAGCACCCCTGGGGCGAGCTCCTACAATGAGCAGTTCTTC. It encodes CASTPGASSYNEQFF.

The chain has TRBV5-4 and TRBJ2-2, with TRBD2 identical over 9 bases. Unmatched junction bases numbered 14, after V lost 6 bases and J lost 5 bases. The CDR3 runs to 17 residues. Germline-derived CDR1 and CDR2 are SGHNT and YYREEE (reference sequence). The CDR3: CASTPDYSGSVTGELFF. CDR3 nucleotide sequence: TGTGCCAGCACCCCGGACTATAGCGGGAGTGTAACCGGGGAGCTGTTTTTT.

The J gene is TRBJ2-7, the V gene TRBV5-5; D is ambiguous. The germline V gene has CDR1 SGHKS and CDR2 YYEKEE (reference sequence). The CDR3 has 13 residues. V gave up 2 bases and J gave up 4 bases, with 10 bases separating them. The CDR3 region has the DNA TGTGCCAGCAGCTTTACAAGTTTGTACGAGCAGTACTTC. Translating it yields CASSFTSLYEQYF. The complete variable domain, with remaining parts taken from reference TRBV5-5 and TRBJ2-7, reads DAGVTQSPTHLIKTRGQQVTLRCSPISGHKSVSWYQQVLGQGPQFIFQYYEKEERGRGNFPDRFSARQFPNYSSELNVNALLLGDSALYLCASSFTSLYEQYFGPGTRLTVT.

The J gene is TRBJ1-2, the V gene TRBV7-2, with 7 bases lining up with TRBD1. CDR1 SGHTA and CDR2 FQGNSA come from the germline V gene. Trimming removed 5 bases from V and 6 bases from J; junction bases left unmatched: 6. The CDR3 is made up of 13 amino acids. Written as DNA, the CDR3 is TGTGCCAGCAGCCCGGACAGGAGGGATGGCTACACCTTC. Translating gives CASSPDRRDGYTF.

The J gene is TRBJ2-2, the V gene TRBV4-2; 11 nucleotides agree with TRBD1. Losses at the gene ends were 1 base for V and 7 bases for J; bases not matched to a gene: 8. The CDR3 is 17 amino acids. CDR1 and CDR2 from the germline V gene are LGHNA and YNFKEQ. Here the CDR3 reads CASSQVRDRGLGGELFF. The CDR3 DNA is TGTGCCAGCAGCCAAGTGCGGGACAGGGGGTTAGGCGGGGAGCTGTTTTTT.

This rearrangement joins TRBV27 to TRBJ2-7, with no clear D. V was clipped by 2 bases and J by 6 bases, with 14 bases between them. Germline V gene sequence: CDR1 MNHEY, CDR2 SMNVEV (reference sequence). The CDR3 extends over 14 amino acids. The CDR3 sequence: CASSLGLSLGEQYF. The CDR3 DNA follows: TGTGCCAGCAGTTTAGGTTTATCGCTAGGCGAGCAGTACTTC.

The rearrangement uses TRBV30 and TRBJ1-6; D may be TRBD1 (5 bases). Germline V gene data show CDR1 as GTSNPN and CDR2 as SVGIG (reference sequence). Between the trimmed V and J ends, which lost 7 bases and 10 bases, there was a span of 14 bases. The CDR3 length is 12 residues. For the CDR3, the DNA is TGTGCCTCCTGGGACTGGGTATCACCCCTCCACTTT. Residues: CASWDWVSPLHF.